This paragraph covers one T cell receptor (beta chain) sequence. This clonotype was counted a few times. The target of this receptor is not known. Per-nucleotide qualities are absent, and no much larger clonotype sits a single base away. From a lookup of the germline V gene (reference sequence), CDR1 and CDR2 are GTSNPN and SVGIG. V sheds 1 base and J sheds 5 bases, leaving 15 bases between their ends. Reading from cysteine to phenylalanine, the CDR3 counts 15 amino acids. Solely the CDR3 DNA is kept, with 45 bases framed from the first base. The data are from a study of human T cells and chemical hapten exposure (dated by TCRdb to the early 2020s). Regarding the complete study: For sensitization, 2% DPC in acetone was applied to an approximately 2 cm by approximately 2 cm area of upper inner arm skin. Alopecia areata with under or over 50% scalp involvement, alopecia totalis and alopecia universalis were represented in the patient cohort, which was mostly female. Peripheral blood TCR repertoire changes were tracked in vivo in alopecia patients during primary and secondary sensitization to the hapten diphenylcyclopropenone (DPC). Patient blood was sampled pre-sensitization (week 0) and at 2, 6 and about 24 weeks after DPC sensitization. Throughout the study period of about 25 weeks, patients also received therapeutic DPC doses to the scalp every week. Libraries were combined into a pool for sequencing, and differences in TCR yield between samples came mainly from small differences in library volumes within the pool. Patch tests used Finn chambers with 0.01% DPC on the upper back, scored after 6 days by International Contact Dermatitis Research Group standards. Blood for TCR sequencing was provided by twenty-nine alopecia patients at one to four time points (pre-sensitization, 2, 6 and 24 weeks). Summary of the overall study and its limitations: After repeated subsampling, the strength of the expansion versus patch-test correlation and the threshold at which it became significant changed. DPC sensitization did not change how many TCRs were above 1 in 1000 frequency, and no evidence was found of alterations in global repertoire structure. Because every patient had alopecia, a presumed autoimmune disease, the patients' immune response might differ from that of healthy individuals. The number of PT1 expanded TCRs positively correlated with patch test score, significant at thresholds 8, 16 and 32 but not 4. Significantly more large CDR3 similarity clusters were formed by expanded TCRs than by pre-sensitization or healthy control sets, consistent with antigen-driven responses.

The library was made by RACE. The listed sequencing device is NextSeq 500. During library preparation, unique molecular identifiers were attached to individual cDNA molecules so that TCRs could be counted quantitatively and reproducibly. From each blood RNA sample, both TCR alpha and TCR beta chains were sequenced. Per the source publication's procedure: A median of around 100,000 TCRs per sample was observed, with a range of 23,224 to 690,600. V, J and CDR3 annotation of the TCR reads was carried out using the Decombinator software suite. Every sample was subsampled to the same number of TCRs (28,000) for the PS versus PT1 abundance plots. TCRs were defined as expanded if absent before sensitization and observed at least eight times at the 2-week time point. TCRdb itself trimmed the public reads at Q25 with fastp, ran MiXCR and retained productive beta chains. All rows with the same CDR3 protein become a single entry with the most common DNA and genes. None of the V and J calls come from the authors' own analysis; TCRdb made them. This sample comprises approximately 180,000 distinct CDR3 sequences, nearly 30% of them detected only once. Clones ranked in the top ten supply approximately 3% of the sample.

In the paper's terms, the time point label means: pre-sensitization, week 0. Taken with the paper, the label for treatment or condition translates to: therapeutic diphenylcyclopropenone sensitization with weekly scalp DPC. Blood at each patch-test visit was drawn before the patch test was applied. Eligible patients were aged 18 to 70, diagnosed with alopecia, deemed suitable for DPC therapy, and excluded if pregnant. Total RNA was extracted from unfractionated whole blood collected in Tempus Blood RNA tubes. The sample here was whole blood, taken in connection with sensitization to the hapten diphenylcyclopropenone (DPC). This TCR was recovered from a woman under 40 with alopecia areata. Some clones in this sample may be carry-over from other donors' samples. The chain links TRBV30 with TRBJ2-1, and possibly TRBD2, on 6 matching bases. The sequenced DNA: TGTGCCTGGAGTGGGGGCTTTCTAGCGAACAATGAGCAGTTCTTC. Translated, it reads CAWSGGFLANNEQFF. Supplemented by the reference TRBV30 and TRBJ2-1 proteins around the CDR3, the complete variable domain is SQTIHQWPATLVQPVGSPLSLECTVEGTSNPNLYWYRQAAGRGLQLLFYSVGIGQISSEVPQNLSASRPQDRQFILSSKKLLLSDSGFYLCAWSGGFLANNEQFFGPGTRLTVL.